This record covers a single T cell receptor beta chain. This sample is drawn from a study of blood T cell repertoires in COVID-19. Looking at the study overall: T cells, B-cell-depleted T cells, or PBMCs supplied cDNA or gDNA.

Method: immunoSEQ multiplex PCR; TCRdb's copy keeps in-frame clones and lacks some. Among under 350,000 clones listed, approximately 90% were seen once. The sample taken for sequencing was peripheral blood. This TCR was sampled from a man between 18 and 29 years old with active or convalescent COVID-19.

The CDR3 reads CASSYSIHLTNYGYTF. The DNA of the CDR3 is TGTGCCAGCAGTTACTCGATCCACCTAACTAACTATGGCTACACCTTC. The chain recombines TRBV6-5 with TRBJ1-2; the D is unclear. The CDR3 is 16 residues long. CDR1 and CDR2 from the germline V gene are MNHEY and SVGAGI. Trimming removed 0 bases at V and 0 bases at J, with 11 bases between.